This TCR beta chain appears in the sequencing data of a study of blood T cell repertoires in COVID-19. This CDR3 is built from 14 residues. Germline V gene data show CDR1 as SGHTA and CDR2 as FQGNSA. V was trimmed by 2 bases and J by 1 base, leaving 8 bases between them. Only in-frame clones appear in the TCRdb table, and some are missing; sequencing was by immunoSEQ multiplex PCR. The table includes around 120,000 clones, more than 90% detected once. The receptor was derived from a man in his fifties with active COVID-19. This chain connects TRBV7-2 to TRBJ1-1, with no clear D. Sample: peripheral blood. The CDR3 DNA follows: TGTGCCAGCAGCTTACAACGCGCGAACACTGAAGCTTTCTTT. This gives the protein CASSLQRANTEAFF.